Sequencing of this T cell receptor beta chain was carried out in a study of persistence of HIV-infected CD4 T cells. This nonspecific control used anti-CD3/anti-CD28 bead stimulation of CD4+ T cells. Responding CD4+ T cells were sorted by upregulation of both CD40 ligand and CD69. Sequencing used immunoSEQ version 4 in survey mode. Sequencing was performed with immunoSEQ multiplex PCR; in TCRdb, only in-frame clones are kept and a portion is missing. Of roughly 43,000 clones listed, 70% to 90% are singletons. Concerning this clone: Its antigen is not identified.

V was pared by 7 bases and J by 2 bases, with 14 bases between. Per the germline V gene, CDR1 is LGHNT and CDR2 is FRNRAP. The CDR3 has 14 residues. The origin of this receptor is an adult man with HIV who was CMV-seropositive. This chain joins TRBV12-5 and TRBJ1-1; D is undetermined. Sequences were derived from CD4+ T cells sorted from PBMCs after 18-hour stimulation, sampled from a patient who received antiretroviral therapy. CDR3 nucleotides: TGTGCTAGTGCAGAGGGCAGCCCAAACACTGAAGCTTTCTTT. This gives the protein CASAEGSPNTEAFF.